These 23 T cell receptor beta chains share one sample of origin, sequenced in a study of blood T cell repertoires in COVID-19. The repertoire was sequenced with immunoSEQ multiplex PCR; TCRdb's copy has only in-frame clones and lacks some. The data show a few hundred thousand clones, approximately 90% seen once. Source material: peripheral blood. The receptors come from a woman between 35 and 50 years old who had recovered from COVID-19.

Written as DNA, the CDR3 is TGTGCCAGCAGCCCCAGGGGCACCGGGGAGCTGTTTTTT. Protein product: CASSPRGTGELFF. The V and J genes are TRBV11-2 and TRBJ2-2, with a possible D match to TRBD1 (6 bases). The CDR3 loop spans 13 amino acids. CDR1 is SGHAT and CDR2 is FQNNGV in the germline V gene. Trimming shortened V by 5 bases and J by 4 bases, and 8 bases separated the two germline ends.

The chain carries TRBV12-2 and TRBJ1-3. TRBV12-2 is marked as a pseudogene. The CDR3 loop spans 21 amino acids. The CDR3 DNA reads TGTGCAAGTCGCTTAGTCCCCCCTGAGGGGTCCCTCCCGGGGGGGGCGAACACCATATATTTT. Its protein is CASRLVPPEGSLPGGANTIYF.

The rearrangement links TRBV10-3 to TRBJ1-6, with TRBD1 matching 8 bases. The CDR3 runs to 16 residues. In germline, CDR1 is ENHRY, CDR2 SYGVKD. V was pared by 7 bases and J by 6 bases, with 11 bases of the junction left unmatched. In DNA form, the CDR3 reads TGTGCCATCAACAAGGGGGGGCAGGGGGCTAATTCACCCCTCCACTTT. This encodes CAINKGGQGANSPLHF.

V and J are TRBV9 and TRBJ2-3; TRBD1 matches at 7 bases. There are 15 residues in the CDR3. V lost 2 bases, J lost 3 bases, and 6 bases stayed unmatched. The germline CDR1 and CDR2 sequences are SGDLS and YYNGEE. The CDR3 coding sequence is TGTGCCAGCAGCGTGGGGACAGTGAGGACAGATACGCAGTATTTT. Translation: CASSVGTVRTDTQYF.

The rearrangement uses TRBV30 and TRBJ2-3; D is unresolved. Looked up from germline, CDR1 is GTSNPN and CDR2 is SVGIG (reference sequence). Deletions cut 3 bases from V and 2 bases from J, with 3 bases between. The CDR3 spans 11 residues. The CDR3 nucleotides are TGTGCCTGGAGCCACACAGATACGCAGTATTTT. Translating gives CAWSHTDTQYF.

The V and J genes are TRBV2 and TRBJ2-7; tentatively, D is TRBD1 (6 bases). This CDR3 comprises 17 residues. Germline CDR1 SNHLY, CDR2 FYNNEI. The ends were cut back, 7 bases at V and 2 bases at J, with 24 bases in the middle. In nucleotides, the CDR3 is TGTGCCAGCAACACCGCAGTGGACGGGGACACCGCCTACGAGCAGTACTTC. This encodes CASNTAVDGDTAYEQYF.

The chain carries TRBV5-4 and TRBJ1-2; a weak D match, TRBD1 (6 bases). The V gene lost 1 base and the J gene lost 3 bases, with 13 bases spanning the gap. CDR3 length: 15 amino acids. The germline gives CDR1 SGHNT, CDR2 YYREEE (reference sequence). The CDR3 DNA reads TGTGCCAGCAGCTTGCTAGGACAGCTCTACTATGGCTACACCTTC. It is translated as CASSLLGQLYYGYTF.

V usage is TRBV4-3 and J usage is TRBJ2-7; 8 bases are a match to TRBD2. The CDR3 is 17 amino acids. J lost 2 bases, V lost 0 bases, and 9 bases had no gene match. In germline, CDR1 is LGHNA, CDR2 YSLEER. CDR3 region: CASSQDRRGAGAYEQYF. In DNA, the CDR3 is TGCGCCAGCAGCCAAGATCGGCGGGGGGCGGGGGCCTACGAGCAGTACTTC.

The chain has TRBV5-4 and TRBJ2-2; no firm D call. Trimming removed 4 bases at V and 4 bases at J, with 14 bases between. Germline CDR1 SGHNT, CDR2 YYREEE (reference sequence). The CDR3 consists of 15 residues. The CDR3 nucleotides are TGTGCCAGCAGCCCCGGTCAGACGGGCACCGGGGAGCTGTTTTTT. Translating gives CASSPGQTGTGELFF.

This clone was observed a single time. The chain uses TRBV7-9 and TRBJ2-7, with a possible D match to TRBD1 (5 bases). The germline gives CDR1 SEHNR, CDR2 FQNEAQ (reference sequence). Trimming pared 5 bases from V and 2 bases from J, leaving 13 bases between. This CDR3 has 14 amino acids. DNA of the CDR3: TGTGCCAGCAGCCCCCACGACAGACCCTACGAGCAGTACGTC. Encoded protein: CASSPHDRPYEQYV.

The chain uses TRBV5-6 and TRBJ2-5; perhaps TRBD1 as D (5 bases). Looked up from germline, CDR1 is SGHDT and CDR2 is YYEEEE. This CDR3 spans 13 amino acids. The V gene lost 0 bases and the J gene lost 5 bases, with 8 bases spanning the gap. The CDR3 region is CASSLGGSETQYF. CDR3 nucleotide sequence: TGTGCCAGCAGCTTGGGGGGCTCGGAGACCCAGTACTTC.

The J gene is TRBJ1-1, the V gene TRBV10-3; 11 nucleotides line up with TRBD1. Losses at the gene ends were 7 bases for V and 5 bases for J; bases not matched to a gene: 3. The CDR3 sequence is 13 residues long. The germline V gene encodes CDR1 ENHRY and CDR2 SYGVKD. CDR3 nucleotide sequence: TGTGCCATCAACCGGGACAGGGGGACTGAAGCTTTCTTT. Residues: CAINRDRGTEAFF.

The chain couples TRBV9 to TRBJ2-7; 7 bases fit TRBD1. The germline V gene has CDR1 SGDLS and CDR2 YYNGEE. The V gene end was trimmed by 3 bases and the J gene end by 7 bases; junction bases not matched to a gene: 10. The CDR3 is made up of 14 amino acids. CDR3 sequence: CASSARTGRGEQYF. In DNA form, the CDR3 reads TGTGCCAGCAGCGCCAGGACAGGCCGAGGGGAGCAGTACTTC.

This chain links TRBV11-3 with TRBJ2-1; 12 nucleotides match TRBD2. CDR1 and CDR2 (germline): SGHNT, YENEEA. CDR3 length: 17 residues. Trimming cost V 5 bases and J 11 bases; bases outside gene matches: 16. CDR3 in DNA: TGTGCCAGCAGCGACGGACTAGCGGGAAGCCTGCAGCCCAAGCAGTTCTTC. It translates to CASSDGLAGSLQPKQFF.

The CDR3 DNA follows: TGTGCCAGCAGCTTAGGCGGGGCCCCAATGTACTTC. It is translated as CASSLGGAPMYF. This sequence joins TRBV7-9 and TRBJ2-7; TRBD2 is a possible D gene (6 bases). The V and J ends lost 1 base and 12 bases respectively, with 13 bases between them. The V gene's germline CDR1 is SEHNR and CDR2 FQNEAQ (reference sequence). CDR3 length: 12 residues. Using reference TRBV7-9 and TRBJ2-7 for the parts outside the CDR3, the full variable domain is DTGVSQNPRHKITKRGQNVTFRCDPISEHNRLYWYRQTLGQGPEFLTYFQNEAQLEKSRLLSDRFSAERPKGSFSTLEIQRTEQGDSAMYLCASSLGGAPMYFGPGTRLTVT.

This rearrangement joins TRBV4-1 to TRBJ2-1; 7 nucleotides agree with TRBD2. The CDR3 sequence is 14 residues long. Per the germline V gene, CDR1 is MGHRA and CDR2 is YSYEKL. Germline trimming cut 1 base from V and 8 bases from J; bases unmatched to any gene: 5. The CDR3 reads CASSQGLARDEQFF. DNA for the CDR3: TGCGCCAGCAGCCAAGGACTAGCTAGAGATGAGCAGTTCTTC.

This clone came up once. The V and J genes are TRBV6-5 and TRBJ1-3; 7 bases align to TRBD1. The CDR3 totals 14 residues. With V trimmed by 6 bases and J by 7 bases, 9 bases remained unmatched. CDR1 and CDR2 from the germline V gene are MNHEY and SVGAGI. The CDR3 here is CASSDTGAVNTIYF. Here the CDR3 DNA reads TGTGCCAGCAGCGATACAGGGGCCGTGAACACCATATATTTT.

The chain has TRBV19 and TRBJ2-1; 14 positions agree with TRBD2. Per germline, CDR1 LNHDA and CDR2 SQIVND (reference sequence). V shed 5 bases, J shed 6 bases, and the junction held 12 bases outside the gene matches. This CDR3 has 18 amino acids. In nucleotides, the CDR3 is TGTGCCAGTAGTCGGGGACTAGCGGGAGACTGGAAGGTCAATGAGCAGTTCTTC. Protein sequence: CASSRGLAGDWKVNEQFF.

The V and J genes are TRBV18 and TRBJ2-2; D ambiguous. V shed 3 bases and J shed 7 bases, with 6 bases lying between them. The CDR3 extends over 12 amino acids. Germline CDR1 and CDR2: KGHSH and LQKENI. Here the CDR3 reads CASSPEVGELFF. Here the CDR3 DNA reads TGTGCCAGCTCACCCGAGGTCGGGGAGCTGTTTTTT.

The chain combines TRBV11-3 with TRBJ2-5, with 7 bases fitting TRBD1. The CDR3 spans 14 residues. V lost 5 bases, J lost 2 bases, and 5 bases stayed unmatched. Germline CDR1 and CDR2: SGHNT and YENEEA. The CDR3 loop is CASSAPGQQETQYF. CDR3 DNA: TGTGCCAGCAGCGCGCCGGGACAGCAAGAGACCCAGTACTTC.

J is TRBJ2-1 and V is TRBV18; tentatively, D is TRBD2 (6 bases). The length of the CDR3 is 16 residues. The germline V and J ends were trimmed by 8 bases and 5 bases, with 22 bases remaining between them. Germline loops: CDR1 KGHSH, CDR2 LQKENI. DNA for the CDR3: TGTGCCAGCCCTGGGGAGGCTGGAGTTGAAAACAATGAGCAGTTCTTC. The encoded protein is CASPGEAGVENNEQFF.

The chain is built from TRBV6-5 and TRBJ2-1; 13 bases fit TRBD2. Germline values: CDR1 MNHEY, CDR2 SVGAGI. CDR3 length: 15 residues. The V gene end was trimmed by 1 base and the J gene end by 7 bases; junction bases not matched to a gene: 1. The CDR3 nucleotides are TGTGCCAGCAGTTACTGGGGACTAGCGGGGAATGAGCAGTTCTTC. Translation: CASSYWGLAGNEQFF.

CDR3 sequence reads: CASSRLGGPYEQYF. The CDR3, as DNA: TGTGCCAGCAGTAGGCTCGGGGGGCCATACGAGCAGTACTTC. The chain has TRBV27 and TRBJ2-7, with D perhaps matching TRBD2 (7 bases). Germline V lookup: CDR1 MNHEY, CDR2 SMNVEV (reference sequence). With 5 bases removed from V and 4 bases from J, the gap between germline ends came to 15 bases. The CDR3 covers 14 residues.